The 6 T cell receptor beta chains below all came from one sample that was sequenced in a study of blood T cell repertoires in COVID-19. Using immunoSEQ multiplex PCR, the repertoire was profiled, and TCRdb retains in-frame clones only, with some absent. This sample carries approximately 170,000 clones, approximately 85% of them seen once, and the ten largest clones take around 7.6%. Material for sequencing was peripheral blood. The receptors were sampled from a man aged 35-49 years who had recovered from COVID-19.

The CDR3 loop reads CAISEEGATNEKLFF. CDR3 DNA sequence: TGTGCCATCAGTGAGGAGGGAGCAACTAATGAAAAACTGTTTTTT. The chain combines TRBV10-3 with TRBJ1-4; D unclear. The V and J ends lost 2 bases and 0 bases respectively, with 7 bases between them. This CDR3 is built from 15 residues. CDR1 is ENHRY, CDR2 SYGVKD, per germline.

In DNA form, the CDR3 reads TGTGCCAGCAGCATACAGGGGATGGGGCAGCCCCAGCATTTT. This gives the protein CASSIQGMGQPQHF. The chain is built from TRBV6-5 and TRBJ1-5; the match to TRBD1 covers 7 bases. The CDR3 sequence is 14 residues long. The V gene end was trimmed by 6 bases and the J gene end by 7 bases; junction bases not matched to a gene: 9. Germline V gene sequence: CDR1 MNHEY, CDR2 SVGAGI.

This clone was counted a few times. The chain recombines TRBV5-4 with TRBJ2-7; 9 nucleotides line up with TRBD2. The V and J ends lost 0 bases and 2 bases, in that order; junction bases with no gene match: 6. Per germline, CDR1 SGHNT and CDR2 YYREEE (reference sequence). This CDR3 region has 16 residues. CDR3 DNA sequence: TGTGCCAGCAGCTTGGGCGGGGGGACTAGCACCTACGAGCAGTACTTC. This codes for CASSLGGGTSTYEQYF.

CDR3 DNA sequence: TGTGCCAGCAGACTAGGACAGGGCGGCACAGATACGCAGTATTTT. It specifies CASRLGQGGTDTQYF. V is TRBV2 and J is TRBJ2-3; 8 bases fit TRBD1. V lost 6 bases to trimming and J lost 1 base; unmatched junction nucleotides: 6. Germline V gene sequence: CDR1 SNHLY, CDR2 FYNNEI. This CDR3 region has 15 residues.

V and J are TRBV5-6 and TRBJ1-1; 9 nucleotides line up with TRBD1. Germline V gene lookup returns CDR1 SGHDT and CDR2 YYEEEE. The V segment lost 4 bases and the J segment 3 bases; nucleotides outside the gene matches: 7. This CDR3 is 15 amino acids long. This CDR3 is CASSLYRDRDTEAFF. The CDR3 bases are TGTGCCAGCAGCCTCTACCGGGACAGGGACACTGAAGCTTTCTTT.

The chain links TRBV19 to TRBJ2-6; TRBD1 matches at 7 bases. CDR3 size: 15 residues. Losses at the gene ends were 7 bases for V and 4 bases for J; bases not matched to a gene: 7. Germline CDR1 reads LNHDA; CDR2 reads SQIVND (reference sequence). The CDR3 DNA sequence: TGTGCCAGTATCTATACAGGGGCAGGGGCCAACGTCCTGACTTTC. Its protein product is CASIYTGAGANVLTF.